The source of this TCR beta chain is a study of T cell responses to AZD1222 COVID-19 vaccine. Across the whole study: Combined were second doses at about 4 or about 12 weeks. Overall study findings and caveats: Unmutated variant regions are reportedly the target of nearly half of TCRs that are spike-specific. Clonal diversity was possibly underestimated, and the donors were mostly white British, with more females. Repertoires in all cases were sampled only once the peak T cell response had passed.

V was trimmed by 6 bases and J by 2 bases, leaving 6 bases between them. The CDR3 contains 11 residues. CDR1 and CDR2 from the germline V gene are DFQATT and SNEGSKA (reference sequence). Worth noting for this clone: The target antigen is unknown.

TCRdb's copy holds only in-frame clones and misses some; the assay was immunoSEQ multiplex PCR. Counted here are roughly 77,000 clones, more than 85% occurring once; the ten biggest clones make up about 5.2%. This sequence originates from an adult in good health. Sequenced here: peripheral blood, sampled on day 0 of AZD1222 vaccination. This chain uses TRBV20-1 with TRBJ2-3; D uncertain. The DNA for the CDR3 is TGCAGTGCGGGATTCACAGATACGCAGTATTTT. Protein: CSAGFTDTQYF.